This T cell receptor beta chain was found in a study of blood T cell repertoires in COVID-19. On the study more broadly: Samples representing acute and convalescent COVID-19 were sourced from the United States, Italy and Spain. T cells, B-cell-depleted T cells, or PBMCs provided the cDNA or gDNA that served as material.

Trimming cost V 7 bases and J 5 bases, with 20 bases left between them. This CDR3 contains 15 residues. Germline loops: CDR1 MNHEY, CDR2 SMNVEV (reference sequence). Authors' analysis steps: Reference gene primers were amplified, and this amplification served to estimate nucleated cell counts. The data were produced by immunoSEQ multiplex PCR, yet TCRdb's version contains in-frame clones alone and is incomplete. From that table come the V and J calls and clone size; the DNA was used to work out D and trimming. The data hold 80,000 to 100,000 clones, with over 75% observed a single time. Material for sequencing was peripheral blood. The sequence came from a man in his fifties or sixties with acute or convalescent COVID-19. The chain combines TRBV27 with TRBJ1-1; maybe TRBD1 (6 bases). CDR3 sequence (DNA): TGTGCCAGCATCCCAAGGGGGTCGGGTAGGACTGAAGCTTTCTTT. It translates to CASIPRGSGRTEAFF.